This record covers a single T cell receptor (beta chain). Its antigen is currently unknown. This record belongs to a study of vaccination effects on CD4 cells after COVID-19. Study-level background: Two doses of BNT162b2 or mRNA-1273 vaccine were administered to participants. Findings and caveats of the study: Marked clonal contraction of infection- and vaccine-induced clones was seen late after vaccination. Common cold coronavirus cross-reactivity was shown by only 1 of 255 vaccine-induced clones in healthy vaccinees.

The V end was cut by 2 bases, the J end by 2 bases, with 19 bases between. The CDR3 loop spans 18 amino acids. From germline, CDR1 is LNHDA and CDR2 SQIVND (reference sequence). Antigen-specific CD4+ T cells were expanded (with viral peptide pools) by the ViraFEST assay ahead of sequencing. CD4+ T cell isolation took place after approximately 11 days of culture. Vaccinees lacked prior SARS-CoV-2 infection and tested negative for nucleocapsid antibodies. Researchers reported culturing over 1.5 million PBMC in each well, adding around 9.6 IU/ml IL-2 and about 10 ug/ml peptides. TCRdb's table, derived via immunoSEQ multiplex PCR, lists solely in-frame clones and lacks some. The sample lists tens of thousands of clones, around 76% occurring once.

Sequenced material: CD4+ T cells from PBMCs cultured with HCoV-OC43 spike peptides, taken before COVID-19 vaccination. Subset indicated: HCoV-OC43 spike overlapping peptide pool stimulation. The gene calls are TRBV19 and TRBJ1-5; no clear D gene. This clonotype was obtained from a human donor who received a COVID-19 vaccine. As DNA, the CDR3 is TGTGCCAGTAGTATAAAGGTTTCCGGTTACGGGGGCAATCAGCCCCAGCATTTT. Protein: CASSIKVSGYGGNQPQHF.